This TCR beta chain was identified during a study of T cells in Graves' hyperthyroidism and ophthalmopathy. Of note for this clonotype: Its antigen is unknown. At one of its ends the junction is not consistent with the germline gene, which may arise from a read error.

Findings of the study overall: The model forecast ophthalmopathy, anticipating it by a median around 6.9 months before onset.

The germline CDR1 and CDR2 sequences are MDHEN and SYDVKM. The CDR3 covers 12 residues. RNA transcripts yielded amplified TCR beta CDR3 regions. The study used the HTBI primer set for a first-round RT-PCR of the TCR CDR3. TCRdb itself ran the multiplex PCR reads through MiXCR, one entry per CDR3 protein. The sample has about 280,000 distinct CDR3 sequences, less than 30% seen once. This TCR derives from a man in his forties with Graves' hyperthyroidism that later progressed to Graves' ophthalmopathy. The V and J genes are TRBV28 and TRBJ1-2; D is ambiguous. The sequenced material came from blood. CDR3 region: CAGSRRLYGYTF. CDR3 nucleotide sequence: TGTGCCGGCAGCCGACGCCTTTATGGCTACACCTTC.